The 28 T cell receptor beta chains reported below all come from one sample, sequenced in a study of blood T cells in healthy people across ages. A second about 7 to 12 cycle PCR used barcoded and J-beta primers. TCRdb passed the 5' RACE reads through MiXCR, listing each CDR3 protein once. Here the sample spans 700,000 to 1,000,000 distinct CDR3 sequences, under 45% being singletons. Sequenced: blood. The origin of the receptors is a man aged 55 to 70 in good health.

The chain couples TRBV14 to TRBJ1-2; D is unresolved. This CDR3 is 13 amino acids long. Trimming took off 3 bases at V and 1 base at J, with 6 bases between the two ends. The germline CDR1 and CDR2 sequences are SGHDN and FVKESK. This CDR3 is CASSHRNNYGYTF. The CDR3 DNA follows: TGTGCCAGCAGCCACCGGAATAACTATGGCTACACCTTC.

As for this clonotype: Being one base from a much bigger clone, this may be a read error. The chain is built from TRBV10-3 and TRBJ1-1; D perhaps matches TRBD1 (5 bases). The CDR3 is 13 residues long. The V gene's germline CDR1 is ENHRY and CDR2 SYGVKD. Trimming removed 5 bases from V and 1 base from J, with 8 bases in between. CDR3 protein: CAISPDRNTEAFF. The CDR3, as DNA: TGTGCCATCAGTCCAGACAGGAACACTGAAGCTTTCTTT.

The V call is TRBV19, the J call TRBJ2-7; D is perhaps TRBD1 (6 bases). Trimming took 0 bases from V and 5 from J, leaving 11 bases between them. Germline-derived CDR1 and CDR2 are LNHDA and SQIVND (reference sequence). The CDR3 loop spans 14 amino acids. This chain's CDR3 is CASSIDTGTNEQYF. The CDR3 coding sequence is TGTGCCAGTAGTATAGATACAGGGACCAACGAGCAGTACTTC.

This clonotype was observed a few times. Germline and junction disagree at one end, which may indicate a read error. The chain uses TRBV14 and TRBJ2-1, with unresolved D. Per the germline V gene, CDR1 is SGHDN and CDR2 is FVKESK. This CDR3 region has 15 residues. The chain's CDR3 is CASSQEVQTYSEQFF. The CDR3 DNA is TGTGCCAGCAGCCAAGAAGTACAGACCTACAGTGAGCAGTTCTTC.

This chain uses TRBV20-1 with TRBJ2-5; D may match TRBD1 or TRBD2 (6 bases each). Germline V gene sequence: CDR1 DFQATT, CDR2 SNEGSKA (reference sequence). The CDR3 totals 14 residues. Trimming cost V 6 bases and J 5 bases, with 19 bases left between them. CDR3 sequence: CSAGSGAIMETQYF. The CDR3 DNA reads TGCAGTGCCGGATCGGGGGCAATTATGGAGACCCAGTACTTC.

As to this clonotype: A junction end diverges from the germline sequence, so it may reflect a read error. This chain joins TRBV4-3 and TRBJ1-1; D uncertain. This CDR3 is 16 amino acids long. Germline V CDR1 and CDR2: LGHNA, YSLEER. In DNA, the CDR3 is TGCGCCGGCAGCCAAGGTAGTAGCCTCATGAACACTGAAGCTTTCTTT. Amino acid sequence: CAGSQGSSLMNTEAFF.

The chain combines TRBV6-2 or TRBV6-3 with TRBJ1-2; D is unclear. The length of the CDR3 is 13 residues. Germline CDR1 MNHEY, CDR2 SVGEGT. V was shortened by 2 bases and J by 7 bases, with 11 bases between the two germline ends. CDR3: CASSYAGLSGYTF. As DNA, the CDR3 is TGTGCCAGCAGTTACGCGGGTCTTTCTGGCTACACCTTC.

V and J are TRBV6-6 and TRBJ1-1, with a weak D call TRBD1 (5 bases). V was pared by 2 bases and J by 1 base, with 8 bases between. The CDR3 totals 14 residues. CDR1 and CDR2 (germline): MNHNY, SVGAGI (reference sequence). As DNA, the CDR3 is TGTGCCAGCAGTTACGGGGGAGGGAACACTGAAGCTTTCTTT. Amino acids: CASSYGGGNTEAFF.

This chain uses TRBV4-3 with TRBJ1-2, with TRBD1 matching over 7 bases. The CDR3 contains 15 residues. Germline lookup yields CDR1 LGHNA and CDR2 YSLEER. The ends lost 1 base at V and 0 bases at J; junction bases unmatched: 2. The CDR3 region has the DNA TGCGCCAGCAGCCAAGGGACAGGTACTAACTATGGCTACACCTTC. This codes for CASSQGTGTNYGYTF.

This clonotype was counted a few times. The chain links TRBV7-2 to TRBJ2-7; tentatively, D is TRBD2 (5 bases). The V and J ends lost 5 bases and 5 bases respectively, with 16 bases between them. In germline, CDR1 is SGHTA, CDR2 FQGNSA. The CDR3 contains 14 residues. CDR3 region: CASSPRTGSHEQYF. The CDR3 nucleotides are TGTGCCAGCAGCCCACGGACTGGTTCCCACGAGCAGTACTTC. The full variable domain, completed using reference TRBV7-2 and TRBJ2-7, is GAGVSQSPSNKVTEKGKDVELRCDPISGHTALYWYRQSLGQGLEFLIYFQGNSAPDKSGLPSDRFSAERTGGSVSTLTIQRTQQEDSAVYLCASSPRTGSHEQYFGPGTRLTVT.

The rearrangement links TRBV20-1 to TRBJ2-1; D perhaps matches TRBD2 (5 bases). The J call is in doubt because the DNA end fits TRBJ2-7 better. Germline V gene data show CDR1 as DFQATT and CDR2 as SNEGSKA (reference sequence). This CDR3 is 15 amino acids long. The chain's CDR3 is CSARDPVRSGNEQYF. CDR3 nucleotide sequence: TGCAGTGCTAGAGACCCTGTCAGGTCGGGGAATGAGCAGTACTTC.

This clonotype was observed a handful of times. J is TRBJ2-7 and V is TRBV12-3 or TRBV12-4; TRBD2 is a possible D gene (5 bases). V dropped 3 bases and J dropped 9 bases, with 12 bases sitting between them. The CDR3 extends over 12 amino acids. The DNA for the CDR3 is TGTGCCAGCAGTTTCGGGCCGGAGGTGCAGTACTTC. Protein: CASSFGPEVQYF.

In its sample, this clonotype was seen a few times. The DNA of the CDR3 is TGCGCCAGCAGCTTGGAAGCACTAGCGGGTTCCTACGAGCAGTACTTC. Protein product: CASSLEALAGSYEQYF. V is TRBV5-1 and J is TRBJ2-7, with TRBD2 matching 9 bases. CDR1 SGHRS and CDR2 YFSETQ come from the germline V gene. The CDR3 length is 16 residues. The V gene end was trimmed by 0 bases and the J gene end by 1 base; junction bases not matched to a gene: 5.

The chain is built from TRBV4-1 and TRBJ2-7; TRBD2 agrees at 12 bases. The CDR3 spans 15 residues. J was trimmed by 4 bases and V by 2 bases; bases with no gene match: 3. Germline loops: CDR1 MGHRA, CDR2 YSYEKL. CDR3 coding DNA: TGCGCCAGCAGCCAAATAACTAGCGGGGGGTACGAGCAGTACTTC. This encodes CASSQITSGGYEQYF.

This chain uses TRBV7-2 with TRBJ1-2; D uncertain. The V end was cut by 4 bases, the J end by 4 bases, with 7 bases between. Germline CDR1 reads SGHTA; CDR2 reads FQGNSA. The CDR3 has 12 amino acids. The CDR3: CASSSEVYGYTF. The CDR3 DNA sequence: TGTGCCAGCAGCTCAGAAGTCTATGGCTACACCTTC.

The chain is built from TRBV7-9 and TRBJ1-2; D is unclear. This CDR3 spans 15 amino acids. Germline CDR1 and CDR2: SEHNR and FQNEAQ (reference sequence). Trimming pared 3 bases from V and 0 bases from J, leaving 11 bases between. The DNA for the CDR3 is TGTGCCAGCAGCTTGATAGGATCAGCTAACTATGGCTACACCTTC. It specifies CASSLIGSANYGYTF.

This sequence joins TRBV12-3 or TRBV12-4 and TRBJ2-1; D may be TRBD1 or TRBD2 (7 bases each). The CDR3 is 15 residues long. V was pared by 6 bases and J by 8 bases, with 20 bases between. CDR3 sequence (DNA): TGTGCCAGCAGCCGCTCAGGGGGGGGATTCGATGAGCAGTTCTTC. It encodes CASSRSGGGFDEQFF.

This sequence joins TRBV14 and TRBJ2-7, with 7 bases identical to TRBD2. Matching the DNA end better, TRBJ2-5 makes the J call doubtful. The CDR3 totals 15 residues. Germline V CDR1 and CDR2: SGHDN, FVKESK. The CDR3 loop is CASSQDSWRGETQYF. CDR3 nucleotides: TGTGCCAGCAGCCAAGATTCGTGGCGGGGGGAGACCCAGTACTTC.

V gene TRBV20-1 combines with J gene TRBJ1-5; D is perhaps TRBD1 (6 bases). V was clipped by 3 bases and J by 6 bases, with 15 bases between them. The CDR3 is 14 amino acids. Germline-derived CDR1 and CDR2 are DFQATT and SNEGSKA (reference sequence). The CDR3 here is CSASNGGIGQPQHF. CDR3 sequence (DNA): TGCAGTGCTAGTAACGGGGGCATAGGTCAGCCCCAGCATTTT.

This clonotype has a handful of counts. The CDR3 loop is CASSLSSGFGTDTQYF. The CDR3 DNA is TGTGCCAGCAGCCTATCTAGTGGTTTTGGCACAGATACGCAGTATTTT. V usage is TRBV9 and J usage is TRBJ2-3; no definite D call. The CDR3 spans 16 residues. CDR1 is SGDLS and CDR2 is YYNGEE in the germline V gene. Trimming left V 4 bases short and J 1 base short, with 16 bases between.

The rearrangement uses TRBV5-5 and TRBJ2-7, with D maybe TRBD2 (6 bases). Germline V gene lookup returns CDR1 SGHKS and CDR2 YYEKEE (reference sequence). This CDR3 contains 15 residues. Trimming pared 4 bases from V and 0 bases from J, leaving 14 bases between. The CDR3 region is CASSLGGTNSYEQYF. The CDR3 bases are TGTGCCAGCAGCCTCGGGGGAACCAACTCCTACGAGCAGTACTTC.

The chain joins TRBV25-1 to TRBJ2-2; D gene ambiguous. Germline CDR1 and CDR2: MGHDK and SYGVNS. This CDR3 is built from 15 residues. The V end lost 3 bases, the J end lost 2 bases, and 10 bases lay between the germline ends. The CDR3 nucleotides are TGTGCCAGCAGTGACACAGCTATCAACACCGGGGAGCTGTTTTTT. Protein: CASSDTAINTGELFF.

Points on this clonotype: It may be a read error: a sequence one base away is much more abundant. The chain links TRBV6-2 or TRBV6-3 to TRBJ2-5; D call uncertain. The CDR3 is 13 amino acids. Per germline, CDR1 MNHEY and CDR2 SVGEGT. The V and J ends lost 1 base and 2 bases respectively, with 5 bases between them. The DNA of the CDR3 is TGTGCCAGCAGTTACTATGGGCAAGAGACCCAGTACTTC. Amino acids: CASSYYGQETQYF.

This clonotype was seen many times. This chain uses TRBV9 with TRBJ2-7, with D unclear. Germline V gene data show CDR1 as SGDLS and CDR2 as YYNGEE. The CDR3 runs 14 residues. Between the trimmed V and J ends, which lost 0 bases and 0 bases, there was a span of 7 bases. The CDR3 region is CASSVDWSSYEQYF. The CDR3 DNA reads as TGTGCCAGCAGCGTAGACTGGAGCTCCTACGAGCAGTACTTC.

The rearrangement links TRBV3-1 to TRBJ2-3; D may be TRBD2 (5 bases). The germline V and J ends were trimmed by 7 bases and 6 bases, with 17 bases remaining between them. The CDR3 is made up of 14 amino acids. Germline loops: CDR1 LGHDT, CDR2 YNNKEL (reference sequence). CDR3 protein: CASTYLGKRDTQYF. CDR3 bases: TGTGCCAGCACCTACCTAGGCAAGCGGGATACGCAGTATTTT.

In its sample, this clonotype was seen a few times. The chain employs TRBV20-1 and TRBJ2-7; 10 nucleotides agree with TRBD2. The CDR3 is 15 residues long. V trimming: 4 bases; J trimming: 0 bases; junction bases outside the gene matches: 6. The V gene's germline CDR1 is DFQATT and CDR2 SNEGSKA (reference sequence). The CDR3 is CSANSLAGDSYEQYF. The CDR3 DNA is TGCAGTGCTAATTCGCTAGCGGGGGACTCCTACGAGCAGTACTTC.

This clonotype occurred a few times. The chain joins TRBV5-1 to TRBJ2-5; perhaps D is TRBD1 or TRBD2 (5 bases each). This CDR3 is 17 amino acids long. V lost 4 bases to trimming and J lost 5 bases, with 24 bases between them. The V gene's germline CDR1 is SGHRS and CDR2 YFSETQ. CDR3 nucleotides: TGCGCCAGCAGCCTACTCTCCGGGACCGCTGGTCGCGAGACCCAGTACTTC. Protein: CASSLLSGTAGRETQYF.

The chain joins TRBV7-9 to TRBJ2-1; no clear D. Germline V gene data show CDR1 as SEHNR and CDR2 as FQNEAQ (reference sequence). This CDR3 has 12 amino acids. With 3 bases removed from V and 10 bases from J, the gap between germline ends came to 10 bases. CDR3 amino acids: CASSFILGEQFF. CDR3 DNA: TGTGCCAGCAGCTTTATCTTGGGGGAGCAGTTCTTC.